A single sample gave rise to the 8 T cell receptor beta chains below, sequenced in a study of low-dose radiotherapy and immunotherapy resistance in tumors. Primers used for first-strand cDNA, a TRAV- and TRBV-specific set, covered both alpha and beta chains. For amplifying TCRs, the PCR ran for about 22 cycles with Phusion, which was used together with a constant-region primer and the adapter on the V primers. TCRdb analysed the reads with MiXCR anew, one entry per CDR3 protein. The table records roughly 100,000 distinct CDR3 sequences, 20% to 25% of them present only once. Time point of the sample: after trial treatment. Treatment noted: LDRT plus nivolumab, ipilimumab, low-dose cyclophosphamide and aspirin (RACIN trial). The sample here was PBMCs, taken after low-dose radiotherapy plus immunotherapy. These receptors originate from a female donor with ovarian cancer.

Note on this clonotype: It differs at one base from a far larger clone, so likely a read error. The rearrangement uses TRBV11-2 and TRBJ2-2; D remains ambiguous. The CDR3 contains 13 residues. The V gene's germline CDR1 is SGHAT and CDR2 FQNNGV. The CDR3 DNA reads TGTGTCAGCAGCCGCGATTCTGCCGGGGAGCTGTTTTTT. This gives the protein CVSSRDSAGELFF.

This chain connects TRBV12-3 or TRBV12-4 to TRBJ2-1, with 9 bases identical to TRBD2. The trim removed 3 bases at V and 0 bases at J, leaving 3 bases unmatched. The CDR3 has 16 amino acids. Here the CDR3 reads CASSFKRGVSYNEQFF. The CDR3 region has the DNA TGTGCCAGCAGTTTCAAGCGGGGGGTCTCCTACAATGAGCAGTTCTTC.

At least ten counts were recorded for this clonotype. The V call is TRBV5-1, the J call TRBJ1-5, with D possibly TRBD1 on 5 matching bases. Between the trimmed V and J ends, which lost 0 bases and 4 bases, there was a span of 11 bases. This CDR3 has 15 amino acids. Per the germline V gene, CDR1 is SGHRS and CDR2 is YFSETQ. CDR3 nucleotides: TGCGCCAGCAGCTTGGGCGTGGGGGGAAATCAGCCCCAGCATTTT. The encoded protein is CASSLGVGGNQPQHF.

This clonotype was observed many times. CDR3 DNA: TGTGCCTGGAGTGTACAAAGGTTTTCCACCGGGGAGCTGTTTTTT. Encoded protein: CAWSVQRFSTGELFF. V gene TRBV30 combines with J gene TRBJ2-2; D not certain. CDR1 GTSNPN and CDR2 SVGIG come from the germline V gene (reference sequence). There are 15 residues in the CDR3. The ends were cut back, 0 bases at V and 4 bases at J, with 12 bases in the middle.

This clonotype has ten or more counts. The chain employs TRBV20-1 and TRBJ1-4; 7 bases are shared with TRBD1. The germline CDR1 and CDR2 sequences are DFQATT and SNEGSKA (reference sequence). The junction had 9 bases not matched to a gene; V was cut back by 0 bases and J by 8 bases. The CDR3 extends over 15 amino acids. In nucleotides, the CDR3 is TGCAGTGCTAGAGATTATACAGGGGCGGGGGAAAAACTGTTTTTT. Residues: CSARDYTGAGEKLFF.

This clonotype was seen at least ten times. This chain links TRBV20-1 with TRBJ2-5; D might be TRBD2 (6 bases). The germline V gene has CDR1 DFQATT and CDR2 SNEGSKA (reference sequence). CDR3 length: 17 residues. Deletions cut 6 bases from V and 2 bases from J, with 25 bases between. The CDR3 DNA is TGCAGTGCCTCTCGTGGGGGACTCAAGAAAGTACAAGAGACCCAGTACTTC. This encodes CSASRGGLKKVQETQYF.

This clonotype has ten or more counts. This chain connects TRBV30 to TRBJ2-1; perhaps TRBD1 as D (6 bases). The V end was cut by 0 bases, the J end by 4 bases, with 16 bases between. CDR3 size: 16 residues. Germline V gene lookup returns CDR1 GTSNPN and CDR2 SVGIG (reference sequence). CDR3 in amino acids: CAWSVGGQRAYNEQFF. In DNA form, the CDR3 reads TGTGCCTGGAGTGTAGGAGGACAGAGGGCTTACAATGAGCAGTTCTTC. Using reference TRBV30 and TRBJ2-1 for the parts outside the CDR3, the full variable domain is SQTIHQWPATLVQPVGSPLSLECTVEGTSNPNLYWYRQAAGRGLQLLFYSVGIGQISSEVPQNLSASRPQDRQFILSSKKLLLSDSGFYLCAWSVGGQRAYNEQFFGPGTRLTVL.

This clonotype was found many times. The V gene is TRBV29-1, the J gene TRBJ2-1, with 11 bases that match TRBD2. Germline lookup yields CDR1 SQVTM and CDR2 ANQGSEA. Trimming took 7 bases from V and 3 from J; bases not matched to a gene: 5. The CDR3 length is 14 residues. As DNA, the CDR3 is TGCAGCGCCTCCGGGACTAGCGGCTACAATGAGCAGTTCTTC. This sequence encodes CSASGTSGYNEQFF.